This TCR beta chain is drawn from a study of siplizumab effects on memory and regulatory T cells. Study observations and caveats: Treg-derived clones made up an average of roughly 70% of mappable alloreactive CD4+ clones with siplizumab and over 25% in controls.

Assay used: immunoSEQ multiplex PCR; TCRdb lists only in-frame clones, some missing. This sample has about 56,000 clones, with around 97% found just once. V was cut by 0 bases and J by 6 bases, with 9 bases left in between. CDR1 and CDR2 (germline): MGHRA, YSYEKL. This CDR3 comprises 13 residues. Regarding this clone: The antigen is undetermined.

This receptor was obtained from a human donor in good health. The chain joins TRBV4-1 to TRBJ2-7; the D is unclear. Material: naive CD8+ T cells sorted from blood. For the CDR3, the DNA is TGCGCCAGCAGCCAAGATCCCGGGCCCGAGCAGTACTTC. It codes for CASSQDPGPEQYF.